Below are 26 T cell receptor beta chains sequenced from a single sample in a study of shared clonotypes between healthy human individuals. Using immunoSEQ multiplex PCR, the repertoire was profiled, and TCRdb retains in-frame clones only, with some absent. This sample has under 2.5 million clones, with 85% to 95% found just once. Sequencing was carried out using naive CD4+ T cells from PBMCs. As for subset: CD45RA+ positively selected. The receptor source for this set is a man aged 18 to 29 in good health. Some clones in this sample may be carry-over from other donors' samples.

The chain combines TRBV18 with TRBJ2-7, with TRBD1 matching over 8 bases. Germline values: CDR1 KGHSH, CDR2 LQKENI. The CDR3 contains 15 residues. Germline trimming cut 5 bases from V and 4 bases from J; bases unmatched to any gene: 10. The CDR3 protein is CASSTTGTGSYEQYF. The CDR3 nucleotides are TGTGCCAGCTCAACCACCGGGACAGGTAGTTACGAGCAGTACTTC.

The CDR3 reads CASSKGLAGDTGELFF. CDR3 DNA sequence: TGTGCCAGCAGCAAAGGACTAGCGGGAGACACCGGGGAGCTGTTTTTT. V is TRBV7-9 and J is TRBJ2-2; 13 bases map to TRBD2. Trimming at V came to 5 bases and at J to 3 bases, leaving 3 bases not matched to a gene. The V gene's germline CDR1 is SEHNR and CDR2 FQNEAQ (reference sequence). CDR3 length: 16 amino acids. Variable domain in full (rest from reference TRBV7-9 and TRBJ2-2): DTGVSQNPRHKITKRGQNVTFRCDPISEHNRLYWYRQTLGQGPEFLTYFQNEAQLEKSRLLSDRFSAERPKGSFSTLEIQRTEQGDSAMYLCASSKGLAGDTGELFFGEGSRLTVL.

The chain is built from TRBV27 and TRBJ2-7; D may be TRBD2 (5 bases). Trimming shortened V by 5 bases and J by 4 bases, and 18 bases separated the two germline ends. The CDR3 is made up of 15 amino acids. The germline V gene encodes CDR1 MNHEY and CDR2 SMNVEV (reference sequence). The CDR3 loop is CASSILTGSPYEQYF. The CDR3 nucleotides are TGTGCCAGCAGTATCCTGACGGGGTCCCCGTACGAGCAGTACTTC.

This clone was picked up one time. One end of the junction varies from germline; a read error may be responsible. J is TRBJ2-3 and V is TRBV10-1, with D maybe TRBD2 (5 bases). The CDR3 has 11 residues. Looked up from germline, CDR1 is WNHNN and CDR2 is SYGVQD (reference sequence). The CDR3 loop is CATSDRDRLFF. CDR3 in DNA: TGCGCCACCTCGGACCGGGATCGCCTCTTTTTC.

The chain carries TRBV28 and TRBJ2-7; no clear D. Per the germline V gene, CDR1 is MDHEN and CDR2 is SYDVKM. Between the trimmed V and J ends, which lost 3 bases and 2 bases, there was a span of 17 bases. The CDR3 loop spans 16 amino acids. Written as DNA, the CDR3 is TGTGCCAGCAGTTTCCCTTCGTCTTCTCACACCTACGAGCAGTACTTC. Protein sequence: CASSFPSSSHTYEQYF.

V is TRBV7-9 and J is TRBJ2-5; 9 bases agree with TRBD2. Germline values: CDR1 SEHNR, CDR2 FQNEAQ (reference sequence). This CDR3 region has 16 residues. V dropped 1 base and J dropped 3; count of bases not matched to a gene: 6. CDR3 protein: CASSLDGSGREETQYF. The CDR3 DNA sequence: TGTGCCAGCAGCTTAGATGGTAGCGGGAGAGAAGAGACCCAGTACTTC.

This rearrangement joins TRBV9 to TRBJ2-3; the D gene is possibly TRBD1 (6 bases). From germline, CDR1 is SGDLS and CDR2 YYNGEE. CDR3 length: 15 residues. Deletions cut 2 bases from V and 4 bases from J, with 14 bases between. The CDR3, as DNA: TGTGCCAGCAGCGTGGAGCAGGGGTCCGCAGATACGCAGTATTTT. Its protein product is CASSVEQGSADTQYF.

This rearrangement joins TRBV5-1 to TRBJ1-2; 8 nucleotides line up with TRBD1. The CDR3 contains 16 residues. Per germline, CDR1 SGHRS and CDR2 YFSETQ. Losses at the gene ends were 0 bases for V and 4 bases for J; bases not matched to a gene: 8. The DNA for the CDR3 is TGCGCCAGCAGCTTGGATATTTGGACAGGGAGCTATGGCTACACCTTC. It codes for CASSLDIWTGSYGYTF.

The chain couples TRBV9 to TRBJ2-1; unclear D gene. The CDR3 consists of 13 residues. Germline V gene data show CDR1 as SGDLS and CDR2 as YYNGEE. V was trimmed by 3 bases and J by 7 bases, leaving 11 bases between them. CDR3 amino acids: CASSGQDRNEQFF. CDR3 bases: TGTGCCAGCAGCGGCCAGGACCGGAATGAGCAGTTCTTC.

This chain links TRBV5-1 with TRBJ2-3; 7 bases fit TRBD2. The CDR3 is 15 residues long. The J segment lost 0 bases and the V segment lost 2 bases, leaving 3 bases of the junction unmatched. Germline CDR1 is SGHRS and CDR2 is YFSETQ. DNA of the CDR3: TGCGCCAGCAGCTTCGGCGGGAGAAGCACAGATACGCAGTATTTT. It yields the protein CASSFGGRSTDTQYF.

The V call is TRBV29-1, the J call TRBJ2-3, with D tentatively TRBD2 (5 bases). Germline CDR1 and CDR2: SQVTM and ANQGSEA. The CDR3 totals 14 residues. Between the trimmed V and J ends, which lost 6 bases and 6 bases, there was a span of 19 bases. The CDR3 DNA is TGCAGCGTCCTCCGGCGGGTCCTCCGGGATACGCAGTATTTT. Amino acid sequence: CSVLRRVLRDTQYF.

CDR3 region: CSVRKTGSLYNEQFF. The CDR3 nucleotides are TGCAGCGTCCGTAAGACAGGGTCACTATACAATGAGCAGTTCTTC. The chain combines TRBV29-1 with TRBJ2-1, with 7 bases aligning to TRBD1. V lost 6 bases, J lost 4 bases, and 12 bases stayed unmatched. CDR1 and CDR2 (germline): SQVTM, ANQGSEA. This CDR3 contains 15 residues.

This chain joins TRBV5-1 and TRBJ2-1; 14 bases are shared with TRBD2. Germline V gene lookup returns CDR1 SGHRS and CDR2 YFSETQ. The V segment lost 4 bases and the J segment 7 bases; nucleotides outside the gene matches: 10. The CDR3 is made up of 17 amino acids. CDR3 bases: TGCGCCAGCAGCCCACGAACGGGACTAGCGGGAGCAAATGAGCAGTTCTTC. Its protein product is CASSPRTGLAGANEQFF.

The chain employs TRBV4-1 and TRBJ2-7, with D possibly called TRBD1 or TRBD2 (7 bases each). CDR1 and CDR2 (germline): MGHRA, YSYEKL. Trimming stripped 0 bases from V and 3 bases from J, with 15 bases between. This CDR3 contains 16 residues. The CDR3 DNA follows: TGCGCCAGCAGCCAAGATCCAGGGGGGGGCTACTACGAGCAGTACTTC. It translates to CASSQDPGGGYYEQYF.

The chain combines TRBV4-1 with TRBJ2-3; D gene ambiguous. Trimming pared 5 bases from V and 5 bases from J, leaving 23 bases between. CDR1 and CDR2 from the germline V gene are MGHRA and YSYEKL. The CDR3 runs 17 residues. CDR3 DNA sequence: TGCGCCAGCAGCTCGACGCCCCCAGACTTGGGCGGAGATACGCAGTATTTT. Amino acids: CASSSTPPDLGGDTQYF.

The rearrangement links TRBV28 to TRBJ2-7; 11 nucleotides agree with TRBD2. The CDR3 sequence is 14 residues long. Looked up from germline, CDR1 is MDHEN and CDR2 is SYDVKM. Trimming at V came to 11 bases and at J to 4 bases, leaving 10 bases not matched to a gene. CDR3 amino acids: CAGAGTSGSYEQYF. The CDR3 DNA reads as TGTGCCGGAGCGGGGACTAGCGGATCATACGAGCAGTACTTC.

The rearrangement links TRBV5-8 to TRBJ2-6; D gene unclear. Germline V gives CDR1 SGHTS, CDR2 YDEGEE. V dropped 2 bases and J dropped 3 bases, with 9 bases sitting between them. The CDR3 extends over 15 amino acids. CDR3 nucleotide sequence: TGTGCCAGCAGCTTCCCGGGCTTTGGGGCCAACGTCCTGACTTTC. This gives the protein CASSFPGFGANVLTF.

V and J are TRBV18 and TRBJ2-2; no reliable D call. Germline CDR1 and CDR2: KGHSH and LQKENI. CDR3 length equals 17 residues. V lost 3 bases and J 4 bases, leaving 18 bases between the germline ends. The CDR3 DNA is TGTGCCAGCTCACCTTCTAAACGTCCGCAGGTCACCGGGGAGCTGTTTTTT. Translating it yields CASSPSKRPQVTGELFF.

This chain's CDR3 is CASTLDRVAEKLFF. The CDR3 region has the DNA TGTGCCAGCACCCTGGACAGGGTGGCCGAAAAACTGTTTTTT. The rearrangement uses TRBV28 and TRBJ1-4; 8 nucleotides align to TRBD1. The CDR3 extends over 14 amino acids. With V trimmed by 7 bases and J by 8 bases, 9 bases remained unmatched. Germline CDR1 and CDR2: MDHEN and SYDVKM.

This chain joins TRBV6-6 and TRBJ2-5, with D maybe TRBD2 (5 bases). Germline lookup yields CDR1 MNHNY and CDR2 SVGAGI (reference sequence). The CDR3 has 14 residues. Trimming cost V 2 bases and J 0 bases, with 7 bases left between them. The CDR3 bases are TGTGCCAGCAGTTACACTAGAGACCAAGAGACCCAGTACTTC. Protein: CASSYTRDQETQYF.

The CDR3 sequence: CASSLAASLGAYEQYF. CDR3 bases: TGCGCCAGCAGCTTGGCAGCCTCTCTCGGCGCCTACGAGCAGTACTTC. The V call is TRBV5-1, the J call TRBJ2-7, with D unresolved. Between the trimmed V and J ends, which lost 0 bases and 2 bases, there was a span of 15 bases. The V gene's germline CDR1 is SGHRS and CDR2 YFSETQ. There are 16 residues in the CDR3.

The chain links TRBV27 to TRBJ2-7; 16 bases agree with TRBD2. The germline V gene encodes CDR1 MNHEY and CDR2 SMNVEV (reference sequence). The CDR3 has 19 residues. V trimming: 1 base; J trimming: 4 bases; junction bases outside the gene matches: 10. The CDR3 reads CASSLFGPGLAGGPYEQYF. The DNA for the CDR3 is TGTGCCAGCAGTTTATTTGGCCCGGGACTAGCGGGAGGGCCGTACGAGCAGTACTTC.

This chain joins TRBV30 and TRBJ2-4; possibly TRBD1 for D (6 bases). The V and J ends lost 6 bases and 1 base respectively, with 10 bases between them. The length of the CDR3 is 13 residues. CDR1 GTSNPN and CDR2 SVGIG come from the germline V gene (reference sequence). CDR3 sequence reads: CACHREAKNIQYF. In DNA form, the CDR3 reads TGTGCCTGCCACAGGGAGGCCAAAAACATTCAGTACTTC.

The chain couples TRBV5-6 to TRBJ1-2; 9 positions agree with TRBD1. The CDR3 spans 17 residues. The germline V gene has CDR1 SGHDT and CDR2 YYEEEE. The junction had 7 bases not matched to a gene; V was cut back by 0 bases and J by 1 base. The CDR3 region is CASSLGAGTGINYGYTF. The CDR3 nucleotides read TGTGCCAGCAGCTTGGGGGCCGGGACAGGGATTAACTATGGCTACACCTTC.

V is TRBV18 and J is TRBJ1-3; D remains ambiguous. Germline values: CDR1 KGHSH, CDR2 LQKENI. With 2 bases removed from V and 0 bases from J, the gap between germline ends came to 5 bases. The CDR3 sequence is 14 residues long. In nucleotides, the CDR3 is TGTGCCAGCTCACCAACGCGCTCTGGAAACACCATATATTTT. The encoded protein is CASSPTRSGNTIYF.

This chain links TRBV28 with TRBJ2-5, with 9 positions matching TRBD2. This CDR3 spans 17 amino acids. Germline V CDR1 and CDR2: MDHEN, SYDVKM. V lost 0 bases and J lost 4; bases outside the gene matches: 9. CDR3 protein: CASSLWTSGGLGETQYF. CDR3 nucleotides: TGTGCCAGCAGTTTATGGACTAGCGGAGGGTTAGGAGAGACCCAGTACTTC. Full variable domain (rest looked up from reference TRBV28 and TRBJ2-5): DVKVTQSSRYLVKRTGEKVFLECVQDMDHENMFWYRQDPGLGLRLIYFSYDVKMKEKGDIPEGYSVSREKKERFSLILESASTNQTSMYLCASSLWTSGGLGETQYFGPGTRLLVL.